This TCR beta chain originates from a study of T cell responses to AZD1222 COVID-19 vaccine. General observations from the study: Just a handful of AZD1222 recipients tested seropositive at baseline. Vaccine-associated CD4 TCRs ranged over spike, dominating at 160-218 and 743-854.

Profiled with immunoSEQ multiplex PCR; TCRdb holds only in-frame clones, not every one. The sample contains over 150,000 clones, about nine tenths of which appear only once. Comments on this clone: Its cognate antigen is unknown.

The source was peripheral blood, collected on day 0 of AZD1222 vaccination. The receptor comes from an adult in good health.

This chain's CDR3 is CASSEASLGAFEQYF. The CDR3 bases are TGTGCCAGCAGTGAAGCGAGTCTTGGAGCTTTCGAGCAGTACTTC. This rearrangement joins TRBV2 to TRBJ2-7; D ambiguous. The CDR3 extends over 15 amino acids. Looked up from germline, CDR1 is SNHLY and CDR2 is FYNNEI. The germline V and J ends were trimmed by 0 bases and 6 bases, with 15 bases remaining between them.